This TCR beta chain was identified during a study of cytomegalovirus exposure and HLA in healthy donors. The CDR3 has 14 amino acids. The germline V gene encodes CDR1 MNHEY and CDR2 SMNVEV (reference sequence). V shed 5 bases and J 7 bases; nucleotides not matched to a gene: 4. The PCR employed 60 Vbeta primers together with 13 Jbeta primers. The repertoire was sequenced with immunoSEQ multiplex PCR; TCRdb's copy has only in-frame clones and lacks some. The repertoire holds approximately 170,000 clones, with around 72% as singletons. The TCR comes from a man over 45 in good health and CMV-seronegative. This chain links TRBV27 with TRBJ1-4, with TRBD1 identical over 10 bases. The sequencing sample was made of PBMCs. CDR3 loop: CASSGGQGGEKLFF. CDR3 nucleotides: TGTGCCAGCAGTGGAGGACAGGGGGGTGAAAAACTGTTTTTT. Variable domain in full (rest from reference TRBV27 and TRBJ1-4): EAQVTQNPRYLITVTGKKLTVTCSQNMNHEYMSWYRQDPGLGLRQIYYSMNVEVTDKGDVPEGYKVSRKEKRNFPLILESPSPNQTSLYFCASSGGQGGEKLFFGSGTQLSVL.